This T cell receptor beta chain was recorded in a study of preoperative IRX-2 immunotherapy in early breast cancer. V was trimmed by 1 base and J by 5 bases, leaving 8 bases between them. Germline V lookup: CDR1 LNHDA, CDR2 SQIVND (reference sequence). The CDR3 runs 13 residues. The repertoire was sequenced with immunoSEQ multiplex PCR; TCRdb's copy has only in-frame clones and lacks some. The sample holds over 30,000 clones; roughly nine tenths are singletons and the top ten take approximately 1.5%. The treatment was: preoperative locoregional IRX-2 cytokine immunotherapy. Patients received preoperative, locoregional IRX-2 cytokine immunotherapy in a phase Ib study.

The origin of this receptor is a human donor with breast cancer. The chain joins TRBV19 to TRBJ1-1, with unresolved D. The specimen was tumor tissue, collected after IRX-2 immunotherapy. Written as DNA, the CDR3 is TGTGCCAGTAGTATAGGTGTGGGGACTGAAGCTTTCTTT. The encoded protein is CASSIGVGTEAFF.